Sequencing of this T cell receptor (beta chain) was carried out in a study of T cells in Graves' hyperthyroidism and ophthalmopathy. This CDR3 is 16 amino acids long. Looked up from germline, CDR1 is SGHDT and CDR2 is YYEEEE. The V and J ends lost 2 bases and 1 base respectively, with 14 bases between them. Clinical symptoms, serum thyroxine and TRAb, thyroid ultrasound and orbital computed tomography together formed the diagnostic basis. The authors obtained PBMCs from 7.5 to 10 ml of fresh peripheral blood. Amplification of TCR beta CDR3 regions was performed using RNA transcripts as template. First-round RT-PCR targeting the TCR CDR3 was performed with the HTBI primer set. Each CDR3 protein is one row after TCRdb ran MiXCR on the multiplex PCR reads. The sample lists hundreds of thousands of distinct CDR3 sequences; approximately 14% were seen once.

This chain connects TRBV5-6 to TRBJ2-3, with D possibly matching TRBD2 (5 bases). This receptor was identified in a young woman with Graves' hyperthyroidism. Input material: blood. CDR3 sequence (DNA): TGTGCCAGCAGCTTAAGGATTCACGGGGGCACAGATACGCAGTATTTT. As protein: CASSLRIHGGTDTQYF.